The 8 T cell receptor beta chains below come from one sample, sequenced in a study of regulatory T cells in long-lasting Graves disease. The time point: newly diagnosed GD, antithyroid drugs for less than 3 months. Generation of the TCR library employed RNA extracted from PBMCs. According to the study, TCR beta libraries were built with iRepertoire HTBI primers and CDR3-region Arm-PCR. From the multiplex PCR reads, TCRdb called clonotypes with MiXCR, one entry per CDR3 protein. The sample gives roughly 500,000 distinct CDR3 sequences, 14% of which show up once; roughly a sixth is in the top ten. This same sample was also part of a study on T cells in Graves' hyperthyroidism and ophthalmopathy.

Sequenced material: peripheral blood mononuclear cells (PBMCs), taken at new diagnosis, from a patient treated with antithyroid drugs. Receptors originate from a woman between 50 and 59 years old with Graves disease.

V gene TRBV9 combines with J gene TRBJ2-2, with TRBD2 identical over 7 bases. The germline V gene has CDR1 SGDLS and CDR2 YYNGEE. Trimming cost V 0 bases and J 1 base; bases outside gene matches: 3. CDR3 length equals 16 residues. The CDR3 nucleotides are TGTGCCAGCAGCGTAGTGGGGACTATGAACACCGGGGAGCTGTTTTTT. The encoded protein is CASSVVGTMNTGELFF.

This clonotype was seen a handful of times. The chain links TRBV13 to TRBJ2-3, with 8 bases lining up with TRBD2. Germline V lookup: CDR1 PRHDT, CDR2 FYEKMQ (reference sequence). The CDR3 contains 19 residues. The junction had 17 bases not matched to a gene; V was cut back by 4 bases and J by 2 bases. CDR3 in DNA: TGTGCCAGCAGCTATGGATCGGTGTTTGAGCGGGAGTTCACAGATACGCAGTATTTT. This codes for CASSYGSVFEREFTDTQYF.

This clonotype was seen at least ten times. The chain couples TRBV29-1 to TRBJ2-2; D is undetermined. This CDR3 spans 12 amino acids. Trimming took 2 bases from V and 8 from J, leaving 9 bases between them. Germline V gene data show CDR1 as SQVTM and CDR2 as ANQGSEA. CDR3 loop: CSVEIGPGELFF. Written as DNA, the CDR3 is TGCAGCGTTGAAATCGGTCCAGGGGAGCTGTTTTTT.

This clonotype was observed a handful of times. The chain has TRBV28 and TRBJ2-1, with 9 bases fitting TRBD2. The CDR3 spans 14 residues. Germline V gene data show CDR1 as MDHEN and CDR2 as SYDVKM. With 6 bases clipped from V and 9 bases from J, the junction kept 9 bases outside the gene matches. CDR3 nucleotides: TGTGCCAGCAGAAACGGACTAGCGTTGGGTGAGCAGTTCTTC. Protein sequence: CASRNGLALGEQFF.

For the CDR3, the DNA is TGTGCCAGCGCCGGGGTCAGTCAGGGAGTAGCCGAGCAGTACTTC. It specifies CASAGVSQGVAEQYF. The chain employs TRBV14 and TRBJ2-7, with D perhaps TRBD1 or TRBD2 (5 bases each). Trimming stripped 8 bases from V and 6 bases from J, with 23 bases between. The V gene's germline CDR1 is SGHDN and CDR2 FVKESK. The CDR3 sequence is 15 residues long.

This clonotype was counted a few times. This rearrangement joins TRBV30 to TRBJ2-1; TRBD2 aligns across 12 bases. The V segment lost 3 bases and the J segment 7 bases; nucleotides outside the gene matches: 10. In germline, CDR1 is GTSNPN, CDR2 SVGIG (reference sequence). The CDR3 covers 16 residues. This chain's CDR3 is CAWRIPLAGGGNEQFF. Written as DNA, the CDR3 is TGTGCCTGGAGGATACCTCTAGCGGGAGGGGGGAATGAGCAGTTCTTC.

This clonotype was found many times. The chain employs TRBV7-8 and TRBJ1-1, with 8 bases identical to TRBD1. Germline values: CDR1 SGHVS, CDR2 FQNEAQ. V lost 1 base, J lost 4 bases, and 26 bases stayed unmatched. This CDR3 is built from 22 residues. In DNA form, the CDR3 reads TGTGCCAGCAGCTTAGTAGGGTACCCACCTCACCTTATGACAGGGGAGGGCACTGAAGCTTTCTTT. Translation gives CASSLVGYPPHLMTGEGTEAFF.

In this sample, this clonotype turned up a few times. The junction differs from germline at one of its ends, possibly a read error. The chain combines TRBV5-1 with TRBJ1-2; D is unresolved. The CDR3 runs 13 residues. Germline CDR1 SGHRS, CDR2 YFSETQ. DNA for the CDR3: TGCGCCAACAGCTTCGCGGGCATGGGTGGCTACACCTTC. Amino acids: CANSFAGMGGYTF.